This TCR beta chain derives from a study of cytomegalovirus exposure and HLA in healthy donors. Study-level points and caveats: Many donors carried some public TCRs, although rarity characterized most TCR sequences. Listed as cytomegalovirus-associated were 150 to 200 TCR beta chains. High sensitivity and specificity were reportedly achieved when the classifier diagnosed cytomegalovirus status.

Germline CDR1 is SNHLY and CDR2 is FYNNEI. The germline V and J ends were trimmed by 4 bases and 5 bases, with 23 bases remaining between them. This CDR3 has 17 amino acids. With regard to this clone: What it binds is not known.

Sequencing used immunoSEQ multiplex PCR; TCRdb keeps in-frame clones, though not all of them. This sample has some 84,000 clones, with around 90% found just once. The sequencing input was PBMCs. The chain has TRBV2 and TRBJ2-5; tentative D call: TRBD1 (6 bases). The clonotype originates from a man aged 25 to 40 in good health and CMV-seronegative. CDR3 amino acids: CASSGGRTPLQVETQYF. The CDR3 DNA sequence: TGTGCCAGCAGTGGGGGGCGTACTCCCCTCCAAGTGGAGACCCAGTACTTC.